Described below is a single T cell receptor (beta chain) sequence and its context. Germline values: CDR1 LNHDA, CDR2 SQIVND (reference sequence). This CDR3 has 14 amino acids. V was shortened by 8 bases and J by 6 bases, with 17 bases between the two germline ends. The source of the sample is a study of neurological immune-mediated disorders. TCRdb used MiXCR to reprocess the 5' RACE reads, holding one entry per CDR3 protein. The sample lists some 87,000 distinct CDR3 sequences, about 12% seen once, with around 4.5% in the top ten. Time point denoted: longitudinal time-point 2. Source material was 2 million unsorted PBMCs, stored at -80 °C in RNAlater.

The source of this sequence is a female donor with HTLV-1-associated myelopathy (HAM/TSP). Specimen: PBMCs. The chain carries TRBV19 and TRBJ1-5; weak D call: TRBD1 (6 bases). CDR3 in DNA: TGTGCCAGTGCGGGGGGCCGGAGTATTCAGCCCCAGCATTTT. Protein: CASAGGRSIQPQHF.